Listed below are T cell receptor beta chains from one sample, sequenced in a study of T cells in Graves' hyperthyroidism and ophthalmopathy. TCRdb reprocessed the multiplex PCR reads via MiXCR and lists one record per CDR3 protein. The sample yields approximately 740,000 distinct CDR3 sequences, 11% to 15% seen once. The sequencing sample was made of blood. These receptors all come from a woman younger than 35 with Graves' hyperthyroidism. Each CDR3 is given with its conserved first and last residue. D genes are given only for firm matches. Rows give clone size only sometimes, using once, few, many, or a class for an expanded clone.

d_call,clone_size,v_call,j_call,cdr3_nt,cdr3_aa
.,.,TRBV6-1,TRBJ2-6,TGTGCCAGCACCCCACAAGTAGTCAGAGGGGCCAACGTCCTGACTTTC,CASTPQVVRGANVLTF
TRBD1,few,TRBV2,TRBJ2-3,TGTGCCAGCAATCAGGACAGGGCAACAGATACGCAGTATTTT,CASNQDRATDTQYF
TRBD2,.,TRBV27,TRBJ2-7,TGTGCCAGCAGTTCGGGACTAGCGGGAAGGGAGCAGTACTTC,CASSSGLAGREQYF
.,few,TRBV7-3,TRBJ1-6,TGTGCCAGCAGCCTTCTCGGGGAAAATTCACCCCTCCACTTT,CASSLLGENSPLHF
TRBD2,few,TRBV7-9,TRBJ2-1,TGTGCCAGCAGCTCCTGGGGGACTAGCGGGGCCAATGAGCAGTTCTTC,CASSSWGTSGANEQFF
.,few,TRBV9,TRBJ2-1,TGTGCCAGCAGCCCCACACGGCTCTCCTACAATGAGCAGTTCTTC,CASSPTRLSYNEQFF
TRBD1,.,TRBV6-1,TRBJ1-3,TGTGCCAGCAACCCAGGGGGCATATCTGGAAACACCATATATTTT,CASNPGGISGNTIYF
.,once,TRBV11-2,TRBJ1-4,TGTGCCAGCAGCGCTCGGCGGGGAACTAATGAAAAACTGTTTTTT,CASSARRGTNEKLFF
.,many,TRBV20-1,TRBJ2-1,TGCAGTGCTAGAGATATGGCAGGGGACCTCCTCGATGAGCAGTTCTTC,CSARDMAGDLLDEQFF
TRBD2,many,TRBV20-1,TRBJ2-1,TGCAGTGCTATTACTAGCGGGAGTAGGCACAATGAGCAGTTCTTC,CSAITSGSRHNEQFF
TRBD2,many,TRBV27,TRBJ2-7,TGTGCCAGCAGTTCCGGGACTAGCGGGAGACCCTACGAGCAGTACTTC,CASSSGTSGRPYEQYF
.,few,TRBV6-1,TRBJ2-1,TGTGCCAGCAGTGGACGGAGCTCCTACAATGGGCAGTTCTTC,CASSGRSSYNGQFF
.,many,TRBV28,TRBJ2-1,TGTGCCAGCAGTACGGCTACCGTTCACAATGAGCAGTTCTTC,CASSTATVHNEQFF
.,many,TRBV3-1,TRBJ1-3,TGTGCCAGCAGCCCTCCCGGGGGTGGTGGAAACACCATATATTTT,CASSPPGGGGNTIYF
.,few,TRBV28,TRBJ1-3,TGTGCCAGCACCGCGGTTACTGGAAACACCATATATTTT,CASTAVTGNTIYF
.,many,TRBV11-2,TRBJ2-1,TGTGCCAGCAGCTTAGCCCTCTTCTCCTACAATGAGCAGTTCTTC,CASSLALFSYNEQFF
.,few,TRBV19,TRBJ1-4,TGTGCCAGTACCGCCGGGATGGATAATGAAAAACTGTTTTTT,CASTAGMDNEKLFF
.,.,TRBV19,TRBJ1-2,TGTGCCAGCAGTAGGCAGGCCACCTCCTATGGCTACACCTTC,CASSRQATSYGYTF
.,.,TRBV9,TRBJ2-1,TGTGCCAGCAGCTCGTTTAGCGCGACCTACAATGAGCAGTTCTTC,CASSSFSATYNEQFF
.,few,TRBV20-1,TRBJ1-2,TGCAGTGCTACCCGACAGGCTGTTAACTATGGCTACACCTTC,CSATRQAVNYGYTF
TRBD2,few,TRBV9,TRBJ2-5,TGTGCCAGCAGCGTAGGTTCAGCTAGCGGGCAAGAGACCCAGTACTTC,CASSVGSASGQETQYF
.,many,TRBV29-1,TRBJ1-2,TGCAGCGTTGCTACAGGGTATAACTATGGCTACACCTTC,CSVATGYNYGYTF
TRBD1,many,TRBV7-3,TRBJ2-1,TGTGCCAGCAGCTTATTGGGACAGGGGGATACTGAGCAGTTCTTC,CASSLLGQGDTEQFF
.,few,TRBV7-7,TRBJ2-2,TGTGCCAGCAGCTTACGATTACTAGGGGGAACCGGGGAGCTGTTTTTT,CASSLRLLGGTGELFF
TRBD1,many,TRBV18,TRBJ2-1,TGTGCCAGCTCACTACCTTCCGGGACAGGGGGCCGTGAGCAGTTCTTC,CASSLPSGTGGREQFF
TRBD1,.,TRBV7-3,TRBJ1-5,TGTGCCAGCAGCTCAATCTTCCCGGGACAGCCCAATAGCAATCAGCCCCAGCATTTT,CASSSIFPGQPNSNQPQHF
.,.,TRBV20-1,TRBJ1-1,TGCAGTGCTGAACGGCAGAACACTGAAGCTTTCTTT,CSAERQNTEAFF
TRBD1,.,TRBV18,TRBJ1-1,TGTGCCAGCTCATCGGGACAGGGGGCCACTGAAACTTTCTTT,CASSSGQGATETFF
.,.,TRBV6-6,TRBJ2-7,TGTGCCAGCAGTTACTCGCGGCAGGGGGGCTACGAGCAGTACTTC,CASSYSRQGGYEQYF
.,few,TRBV18,TRBJ2-7,TGTGCCAGCTCACCTCCCTTCCCAGAGAGCAACTACGAGCAGTACTTC,CASSPPFPESNYEQYF
.,many,TRBV11-2,TRBJ2-7,TGTGCCAGCAGCTTAGGGTACGGGGAGGACGAGCAGTACTTC,CASSLGYGEDEQYF
.,.,TRBV14,TRBJ1-2,TGTGCCAGCGGAGGGAAAGCTAACTATGGCTACACCTTC,CASGGKANYGYTF
.,few,TRBV11-2,TRBJ2-7,TGTGCCAGCAGCTTAGTAGTCGGGACGGGCTCCTACGAGCAGTACTTC,CASSLVVGTGSYEQYF
.,.,TRBV15,TRBJ2-7,TGTGCCACCAGCAGAGGGGGGATTAGCTCCTACGAGCAGTACTTC,CATSRGGISSYEQYF
.,many,TRBV7-8,TRBJ2-3,TGTGCCAGCAGTCCCCGGGGGGCCACAGATACGCAGTATTTT,CASSPRGATDTQYF